The clone carrying this T cell receptor beta chain was seen a handful of times. The data are from a study of blood T cell repertoires in COVID-19. Study overall: There were acute and convalescent COVID-19 samples, and they came from the United States, Italy and Spain. T cells, B-cell-depleted T cells, or PBMCs supplied cDNA or gDNA.

Sequencing was performed with immunoSEQ multiplex PCR; in TCRdb, only in-frame clones are kept and a portion is missing. The repertoire holds 140,000 to 150,000 clones, with 70% to 90% as singletons. Sequencing was done on a sample of peripheral blood. The receptor was isolated from a man aged 65 to 85 with acute or convalescent COVID-19.

CDR3 in DNA: TGTGCCAGCAGCACCGTACCTGGACAGGGGGAAGGTTACGAGCAGTACTTC. Protein sequence: CASSTVPGQGEGYEQYF. The chain employs TRBV7-9 and TRBJ2-7, with 10 bases fitting TRBD1. Germline V lookup: CDR1 SEHNR, CDR2 FQNEAQ (reference sequence). V dropped 5 bases and J dropped 4; count of bases not matched to a gene: 14. The CDR3 has 17 amino acids.